A selection of T cell receptor beta chains follows, all from one sample in a study of shared clonotypes between healthy human individuals. The assay was immunoSEQ multiplex PCR, and TCRdb's table has in-frame clones only and misses some. The profile shows 2 million to 2.5 million clones, approximately 94% of them singletons. The sample comprised naive CD4+ T cells sorted from blood. All receptors come from a man aged 18 to 29 in good health. Each CDR3 is given with its conserved first and last residue. A D gene is named only where the DNA matches it firmly. Clone size appears in some rows only: once, few, many, or a class for an expanded clone.

clone_size d_call j_call cdr3_length v_call cdr3_nt cdr3_aa
. . TRBJ1-2 17 TRBV2 TGTGCCAGCAGGCCCGACGGTAGGGGCGAGACTAACTATGGCTACACCTTC CASRPDGRGETNYGYTF
. . TRBJ2-2 15 TRBV5-4 TGTGCCAGCAGCTTAATAACAGTTAACACCGGGGAGCTGTTTTTT CASSLITVNTGELFF
. . TRBJ1-5 15 TRBV5-1 TGCGCCAGCAGCTCGACGGGGGGGAGCAATCAGCCCCAGCATTTT CASSSTGGSNQPQHF
. . TRBJ2-5 16 TRBV5-1 TGCGCCAGCAGCTTGTTTACTAGGGGAGCTGGCGAGACCCAGTACTTC CASSLFTRGAGETQYF
once . TRBJ1-2 13 TRBV6-5 TGTGCCAGCAGCCCAAACAGGGTCTATGGCTACACCTTC CASSPNRVYGYTF
. TRBD1 TRBJ2-7 15 TRBV7-2 TGTGCCAGCAGCCTGGCCGACAGGGGACTCTACGAGCAGTACTTC CASSLADRGLYEQYF
. . TRBJ2-5 10 TRBV5-1 TGCGCCAGCGGGTCGGAGACCCAGTACTTC CASGSETQYF
. . TRBJ2-6 16 TRBV5-1 TGCGCCAGCAGCTGGCAACAGGGAGCGGGGGCCAACGTCCTGACTTTC CASSWQQGAGANVLTF
. . TRBJ1-1 15 TRBV5-5 TGTGCCAGCAGCTTTAAGGAATTCATGAACACTGAAGCTTTCTTT CASSFKEFMNTEAFF
. TRBD2 TRBJ2-7 14 TRBV11-2 TGTGCCAGCACCCCGCGATCGCGGGGGGACGAGCAGTACTTC CASTPRSRGDEQYF
once . TRBJ1-6 15 TRBV14 TGTGCCAGCAGCCAAGGAGTGTTCGATAATTCACCCCTCCACTTT CASSQGVFDNSPLHF
. . TRBJ1-6 14 TRBV14 TGTGCCAGCAGCCAAGACCGTTATAATTCACCCCTCCACTTT CASSQDRYNSPLHF
. . TRBJ1-1 11 TRBV28 TGTGCCAGCAGCATGGGGACAGAAGCTTTCTTT CASSMGTEAFF
. TRBD1 TRBJ1-2 18 TRBV27 TGTGCCAGCAGTTTCTTATGGGACAGGGGGCAATTTAGCTATGGCTACACCTTC CASSFLWDRGQFSYGYTF
. TRBD2 TRBJ2-3 17 TRBV11-2 TGTGCCAGCAGCTTTAAAATGAGCGGGGGAGACACAGATACGCAGTATTTT CASSFKMSGGDTDTQYF
. . TRBJ1-1 12 TRBV10-3 TGTGCCATCAAGGCAGAGAACACTGAAGCTTTCTTT CAIKAENTEAFF
few . TRBJ1-5 15 TRBV30 TGTGCCTGGGGTTCCGGGACTTCCAGGAATCAGCCCCAGCATTTT CAWGSGTSRNQPQHF
. TRBD1 TRBJ2-3 17 TRBV18 TGTGCCAGCTCAAATTCCGGCCGGGACAGGGGGGAAGATACGCAGTATTTT CASSNSGRDRGEDTQYF
. . TRBJ1-1 15 TRBV6-1 TGTGCCAGCAGAGTAGAGTGGAACAAAAACACTGAAGCTTTCTTT CASRVEWNKNTEAFF
. TRBD1 TRBJ1-1 14 TRBV5-1 TGCGCCAGCAGCTTGACAGGGGCTAACACTGAAGCTTTCTTT CASSLTGANTEAFF
few . TRBJ2-2 16 TRBV4-1 TGCGCCAGCAGCCAAGACCAGGCAGGGTACACCGGGGAGCTGTTTTTT CASSQDQAGYTGELFF
. . TRBJ2-7 14 TRBV6-5 TGTGCCAGCAGCCCCCGCCAGGATCGGAACGAGCAGTACTTC CASSPRQDRNEQYF
. TRBD2 TRBJ2-3 16 TRBV5-1 TGCGCCAGCAGCGCCCGGACTAGCTCAGTCACAGATACGCAGTATTTT CASSARTSSVTDTQYF
. TRBD2 TRBJ2-1 16 TRBV5-4 TGTGCCAGCAGCTTGGGGGGGACTAGCGGGTACAATGAGCAGTTCTTC CASSLGGTSGYNEQFF
once . TRBJ1-2 12 TRBV11-1 TGTGCCAGCAGCTTATACCGGGATGGCTACACCTTC CASSLYRDGYTF
. TRBD2 TRBJ2-3 15 TRBV7-3 TGTGCCAGCAGCCCTAGCGGGGGTCGGGCAGATACGCAGTATTTT CASSPSGGRADTQYF
. . TRBJ1-4 14 TRBV30 TGTGCCTGGAACCCTCAGGGTACATCCGAAAAACTGTTTTTT CAWNPQGTSEKLFF
. TRBD2 TRBJ2-3 16 TRBV6-5 TGTGCCAGCAGTTATTACGCGGGAGTAGGTTTTGATACGCAGTATTTT CASSYYAGVGFDTQYF
. . TRBJ2-2 14 TRBV19 TGTGCCAGTAGTACCGGACAGAACACCGGGGAGCTGTTTTTT CASSTGQNTGELFF
. TRBD2 TRBJ2-7 15 TRBV6-6 TGTGCCAGCAGTCAACCGGGACTAGGCTCCTACGAGCAGTACTTC CASSQPGLGSYEQYF
. TRBD1 TRBJ2-1 14 TRBV30 TGTGCCTGGAGTGTTAGGACAGGGTGGAATGAGCAGTTCTTC CAWSVRTGWNEQFF
. . TRBJ2-7 16 TRBV6-1 TGTGCCAGCAGTGAACCCGGCGGCAGGGAGGGGGACGAGCAGTACTTC CASSEPGGREGDEQYF
once . TRBJ2-5 15 TRBV5-6 TGTGCCAGCAGCTTGGTCCCTAGCCCCCAAGAGACCCAGTACTTC CASSLVPSPQETQYF
. . TRBJ1-1 14 TRBV10-3 TGTGCCATCAGGAGGGACCTACTGAACACTGAAGCTTTCTTT CAIRRDLLNTEAFF
. . TRBJ1-2 14 TRBV19 TGTGCCAGTAGTCCAGGATTAGGGGTGCGTGGCTACACCTTC CASSPGLGVRGYTF
. TRBD1 TRBJ1-4 15 TRBV6-5 TGTGCCAGCAGTTACACCCGGGACAGGAATGAAAAACTGTTTTTT CASSYTRDRNEKLFF
. TRBD1 TRBJ1-1 14 TRBV28 TGTGCCAGCAGTTCGGGACAGGGGGACACTGAAGCTTTCTTT CASSSGQGDTEAFF
. TRBD2 TRBJ2-5 14 TRBV23-1 TGCGCCAGCATCCGAGGGACTAGCAAAGAGACCCAGTACTTC CASIRGTSKETQYF
. . TRBJ1-2 13 TRBV18 TGTGCCAGCTCACCTGAGATTAACTATGGCTACACCTTC CASSPEINYGYTF
. . TRBJ2-4 18 TRBV6-1 TGTGCCAGCAGTGAGCCCCCATGGACAGTCACGAATAAAAACATTCAGTACTTC CASSEPPWTVTNKNIQYF
. . TRBJ1-6 13 TRBV6-1 TGTGCCAGCAGGGACCTTTATAATTCACCCCTCCACTTT CASRDLYNSPLHF
. TRBD1 TRBJ2-7 14 TRBV5-6 TGTGCCAGCAGCGCAGGGACAGGTTTTGGCGAGCAGTACTTC CASSAGTGFGEQYF
. . TRBJ1-1 12 TRBV7-2 TGTGCCAGCAGCTTTCAGGGGACTGAAGCTTTCTTT CASSFQGTEAFF
. TRBD1 TRBJ1-4 21 TRBV19 TGTGCCAGTAGTCCTAGACAGGGGGCCGCGTCCATCACTAGAACTAATGAAAAACTGTTTTTT CASSPRQGAASITRTNEKLFF
. . TRBJ1-1 13 TRBV6-5 TGTGCCAGCAGACGGGGCGACCGGACTGAAGCTTTCTTT CASRRGDRTEAFF
. TRBD1 TRBJ2-7 14 TRBV6-1 TGTGCCAGCAGCCCGGACAGGAGCTCCTACGAGCAGTACTTC CASSPDRSSYEQYF
. . TRBJ2-3 14 TRBV10-1 TGCGCCAGCAGTCCAGGGTTGAATTTATATACGCAGTATTTT CASSPGLNLYTQYF
. . TRBJ2-5 13 TRBV21-1 TGTGCCATCTCGCGGGAGAGAGTAGAGACCCAGTACTTC CAISRERVETQYF
. . TRBJ2-5 15 TRBV5-1 TGCGCCAGCAGCCCAAACGGCAGCGGACAAGAGACCCAGTACTTC CASSPNGSGQETQYF
. . TRBJ2-2 16 TRBV5-1 TGCGCCAGCAGGGGGATCGCAGGGTCGGACACCGGGGAGCTGTTTTTT CASRGIAGSDTGELFF
. . TRBJ2-7 14 TRBV18 TGTGCCAGCTCACCACAGACGAGCTCCTACGAGCAGTACTTC CASSPQTSSYEQYF
. . TRBJ1-5 16 TRBV19 TGTGCCAGTAGTTTTCCGGCGACAGGTAACAATCAGCCCCAGCATTTT CASSFPATGNNQPQHF
. TRBD2 TRBJ2-1 15 TRBV18 TGTGCCAGCTCACCCGGGACTAGCGGGAGCCATGAGCAGTTCTTC CASSPGTSGSHEQFF
. . TRBJ1-6 13 TRBV30 TGTGCCTGGTCCAGGGAGGATAATTCACCCCTCCACTTT CAWSREDNSPLHF
. TRBD1 TRBJ1-2 14 TRBV6-4 TGTGCCAGCAGTAACATCGAGACAGGGTATGGCTACACCTTC CASSNIETGYGYTF